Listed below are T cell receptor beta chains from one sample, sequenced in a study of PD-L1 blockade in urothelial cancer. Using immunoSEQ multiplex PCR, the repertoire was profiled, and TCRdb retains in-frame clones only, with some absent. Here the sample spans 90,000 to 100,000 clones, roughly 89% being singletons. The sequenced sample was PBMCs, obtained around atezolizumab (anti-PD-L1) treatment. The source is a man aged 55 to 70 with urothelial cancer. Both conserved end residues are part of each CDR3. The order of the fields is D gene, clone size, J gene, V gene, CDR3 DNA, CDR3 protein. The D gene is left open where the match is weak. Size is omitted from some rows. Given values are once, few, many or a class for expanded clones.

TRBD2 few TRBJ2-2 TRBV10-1 TGCGCCAGCAGCGGTTCGGGGACTAGCGGGGAGACCGGGGAGCTGTTTTTT CASSGSGTSGETGELFF
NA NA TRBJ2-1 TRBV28 TGTGCCAGCAGTTTATGGGGCCGCAATGAGCAGTTCTTC CASSLWGRNEQFF
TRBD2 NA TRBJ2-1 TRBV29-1 TGCAGCGTGCCCGGGACTAGCATCAATGAGCAGTTCTTC CSVPGTSINEQFF
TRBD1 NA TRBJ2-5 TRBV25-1 TGTGCCAGCAGTGTCCGGGACAGTACTCCGGGGACCCAGTACTTC CASSVRDSTPGTQYF
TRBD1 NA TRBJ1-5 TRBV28 TGTGCCACCCCCGGGACAGGGGATCAGCCCCAGCATTTT CATPGTGDQPQHF
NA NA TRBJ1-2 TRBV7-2 TGTGCCAGCAGCTTAGTAGGACAAGTTTATGGCTACACCTTC CASSLVGQVYGYTF
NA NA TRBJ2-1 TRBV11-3 TGTGCCAGCAGCTTAGGTACTAGCAACAATGAGCAGTTCTTC CASSLGTSNNEQFF
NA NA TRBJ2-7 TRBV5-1 TGCGCCAGCAGTCGCCCAGGGAACTCCTACGAGCAGTACTTC CASSRPGNSYEQYF
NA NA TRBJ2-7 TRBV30 TGTGCCTGGAGTGTAGGACTTGGGACATCCTACGAGCAGTACTTC CAWSVGLGTSYEQYF
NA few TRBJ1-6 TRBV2 TGTGCCAGCAGTGACCGGGTCCGTAATTCACCCCTCCACTTT CASSDRVRNSPLHF
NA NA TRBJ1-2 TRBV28 TGTGCCAGCAGAAAGCGGGAGGATGTCTATGGCTACACCTTC CASRKREDVYGYTF
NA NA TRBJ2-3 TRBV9 TGTGCCAGCAGCGTTAGCGGAGGGGGGGGCACAGATACGCAGTATTTT CASSVSGGGGTDTQYF
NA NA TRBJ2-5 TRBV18 TGTGCCAGCTCACCAATGAGTCCGCAAGAGACCCAGTACTTC CASSPMSPQETQYF
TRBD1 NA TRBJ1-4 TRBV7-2 TGTGCCAGCAGCCGACAGGGAAGGGCTAATGAAAAACTGTTTTTT CASSRQGRANEKLFF
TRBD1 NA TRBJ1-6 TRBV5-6 TGTGCCAGCAGAGCAGGGGGCGGGGGTAATAATTCACCCCTCCACTTT CASRAGGGGNNSPLHF
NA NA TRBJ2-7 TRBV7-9 TGTGCCAGCAGCTTCGACATCAACTACGAGCAGTACTTC CASSFDINYEQYF
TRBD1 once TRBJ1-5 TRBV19 TGTGCCAGTAGTATAGGACAGGGTTATCAGCCCCAGCATTTT CASSIGQGYQPQHF
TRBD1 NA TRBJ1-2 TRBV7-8 TGTGCCAGCAGCATTACGACAGGGGACCACTATGGCTACACCTTC CASSITTGDHYGYTF
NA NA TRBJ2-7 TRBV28 TGTGCCAGCACCACCGTCGGGAACGAGCAGTACTTC CASTTVGNEQYF
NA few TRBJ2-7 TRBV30 TGTGCCTGGAGTGTGGGGGGCGAGCAGTACTTC CAWSVGGEQYF
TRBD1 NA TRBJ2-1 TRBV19 TGTGCCAGTAGTGTCTCCGGGACAGGGGGCCCTGAGCAGTTCTTC CASSVSGTGGPEQFF
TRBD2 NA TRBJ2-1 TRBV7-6 TGTGCCAGCAGCTTAGAATGGGGGGGACGCAATGAGCAGTTCTTC CASSLEWGGRNEQFF
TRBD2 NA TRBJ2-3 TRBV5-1 TGCGCCAGCAGCCCGACTAGCGGGGTAGATACGCAGTATTTT CASSPTSGVDTQYF
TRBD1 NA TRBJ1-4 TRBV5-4 TGTGCCAGCAGCGAGGACAGGGTAGAGGGGGCTCTGTTTTTT CASSEDRVEGALFF
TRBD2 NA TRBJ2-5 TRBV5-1 TGCGCCAGCAGCTTGGCCCTAGCGGGGGGTGAGACCCAGTACTTC CASSLALAGGETQYF
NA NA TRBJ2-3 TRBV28 TGTGCCAGCGTCACACCCGGCACAGATACGCAGTATTTT CASVTPGTDTQYF
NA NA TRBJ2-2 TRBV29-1 TGCAGCGTTCAAGGTCGGGACATTCACGGGGAGCTGTTTTTT CSVQGRDIHGELFF
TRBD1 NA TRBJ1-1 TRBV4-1 TGCGCCAGCAGCCGGAGACAGGGAATGAACACTGAAGCTTTCTTT CASSRRQGMNTEAFF
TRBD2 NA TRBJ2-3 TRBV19 TGTGCCAGTAGTATGTATGGGACTAGCGGGAGTTACACAGATACGCAGTATTTT CASSMYGTSGSYTDTQYF